Each of the 21 T cell receptor beta chains below was sequenced from the same sample in a study of T cell responses to AZD1222 COVID-19 vaccine. Repertoires were generated with immunoSEQ multiplex PCR, while TCRdb's copy carries only in-frame clones and drops some. The profile shows tens of thousands of clones, over 60% of them singletons. The sample was peripheral blood, taken 28 days after the second AZD1222 dose. The receptors shown here come from an adult who received the AZD1222 COVID-19 vaccine.

The chain recombines TRBV10-3 with TRBJ2-1; TRBD2 matches 8 bases. V lost 5 bases, J lost 9 bases, and 3 bases stayed unmatched. Germline assignment: CDR1 ENHRY and CDR2 SYGVKD. CDR3 length: 12 amino acids. This CDR3 reads CAISRGGSEQFF. As DNA, the CDR3 is TGTGCCATCAGTCGGGGGGGTAGTGAGCAGTTCTTC.

The J gene is TRBJ1-1, the V gene TRBV19; D is perhaps TRBD1 (5 bases). Deletions cut 7 bases from V and 7 bases from J, with 13 bases between. The CDR3 consists of 12 residues. From germline, CDR1 is LNHDA and CDR2 SQIVND (reference sequence). The CDR3 nucleotides read TGTGCCAGTACCCTTCCAAGGGGTGAAGCTTTCTTT. This encodes CASTLPRGEAFF.

The genes are TRBV29-1 and TRBJ2-7; no firm D call. V lost 1 base and J 2 bases, leaving 12 bases between the germline ends. This CDR3 has 14 amino acids. Germline assignment: CDR1 SQVTM and CDR2 ANQGSEA. In nucleotides, the CDR3 is TGCAGCGTTGAAGTGAACAGTCTTGCCTACGAGCAGTACTTC. It encodes CSVEVNSLAYEQYF.

This clone appeared a few times. The chain employs TRBV10-3 and TRBJ2-7, with D perhaps matching TRBD1 (5 bases). The ends were cut back, 2 bases at V and 6 bases at J, with 11 bases in the middle. The germline gives CDR1 ENHRY, CDR2 SYGVKD. This CDR3 has 13 residues. The CDR3 region is CAISENQGTEQYF. CDR3 DNA sequence: TGTGCCATCAGTGAGAATCAGGGTACCGAGCAGTACTTC.

The chain joins TRBV5-1 to TRBJ2-7; D might be TRBD1 (5 bases). The CDR3 has 13 amino acids. Trimming pared 4 bases from V and 6 bases from J, leaving 14 bases between. In germline, CDR1 is SGHRS, CDR2 YFSETQ. The CDR3 sequence is CASSAGFRSEQYF. CDR3 sequence (DNA): TGCGCCAGCAGCGCAGGGTTCCGGAGCGAGCAGTACTTC.

This clone occurred a few times. CDR3 nucleotide sequence: TGTGCCAGCAGCTCCAATCCGGGACAAACTAACACCGGGGAGCTGTTTTTT. The encoded protein is CASSSNPGQTNTGELFF. The genes are TRBV7-6 and TRBJ2-2, with D possibly TRBD1 on 6 matching bases. CDR1 and CDR2 from the germline V gene are SGHVS and FNYEAQ. Trimming shortened V by 4 bases and J by 2 bases, and 17 bases separated the two germline ends. The CDR3 runs 17 residues.

The gene calls are TRBV5-1 and TRBJ2-5; 14 nucleotides agree with TRBD2. The trim removed 3 bases at V and 1 base at J, leaving 5 bases unmatched. CDR3 length: 17 amino acids. Germline V gene data show CDR1 as SGHRS and CDR2 as YFSETQ. CDR3 sequence (DNA): TGCGCCAGCAGCTCCTCAGGACTAGCGGGGGGCCAAGAGACCCAGTACTTC. This codes for CASSSSGLAGGQETQYF.

This chain joins TRBV28 and TRBJ1-5; D ambiguous. Germline-derived CDR1 and CDR2 are MDHEN and SYDVKM. The CDR3 covers 14 residues. Trimming left V 10 bases short and J 0 bases short, with 13 bases between. This CDR3 is CATRAGYSNQPQHF. In DNA form, the CDR3 reads TGTGCCACCAGAGCGGGGTATAGCAATCAGCCCCAGCATTTT.

V gene TRBV30 combines with J gene TRBJ1-1, with D possibly TRBD1 on 6 matching bases. V gave up 2 bases and J gave up 7 bases, with 11 bases separating them. CDR1 and CDR2 (germline): GTSNPN, SVGIG (reference sequence). The CDR3 is 12 residues long. CDR3 DNA: TGTGCCTGGAGTCTCACAGGGCGTGAAGCTTTCTTT. Its protein is CAWSLTGREAFF.

The chain recombines TRBV11-2 with TRBJ2-2; 9 bases map to TRBD2. This CDR3 contains 15 residues. With V trimmed by 7 bases and J by 6 bases, 9 bases remained unmatched. Germline assignment: CDR1 SGHAT and CDR2 FQNNGV. CDR3 sequence (DNA): TGTGCCAGCAAGGGTCCGCGGGGGGGCCCCGGGGAGCTGTTTTTT. This encodes CASKGPRGGPGELFF.

The chain joins TRBV25-1 to TRBJ2-2; 12 bases fit TRBD2. V gave up 4 bases and J gave up 6 bases; unmatched junction bases: 3. The CDR3 totals 15 residues. Germline V lookup: CDR1 MGHDK, CDR2 SYGVNS. The CDR3 nucleotides are TGTGCCAGCAGTGGACTAGCGGGAGTTGCCGGGGAGCTGTTTTTT. It codes for CASSGLAGVAGELFF.

The J gene is TRBJ1-2, the V gene TRBV6-6; 7 positions match TRBD1. Per the germline V gene, CDR1 is MNHNY and CDR2 is SVGAGI (reference sequence). There are 13 residues in the CDR3. The V and J ends lost 4 bases and 4 bases, in that order; junction bases with no gene match: 3. The DNA for the CDR3 is TGTGCCAGCAGTTTTAGGACAGGCTATGGCTACACCTTC. This gives the protein CASSFRTGYGYTF.

In its sample, this clone was seen a few times. This chain connects TRBV4-3 to TRBJ1-1; D is possibly TRBD1 (5 bases). Trimming cost V 4 bases and J 7 bases, with 16 bases left between them. CDR3 size: 14 residues. Per germline, CDR1 LGHNA and CDR2 YSLEER. CDR3 sequence reads: CASSRRQYAHEAFF. The CDR3 bases are TGCGCCAGCAGCCGCCGACAGTACGCACATGAAGCTTTCTTT.

The chain joins TRBV29-1 to TRBJ1-1, with TRBD1 identical over 7 bases. Germline CDR1 SQVTM, CDR2 ANQGSEA. Trimming cost V 3 bases and J 1 base; bases outside gene matches: 2. This CDR3 has 13 amino acids. DNA for the CDR3: TGCAGCGTTGATACAGGGGAGAACACTGAAGCTTTCTTT. Translation: CSVDTGENTEAFF.

The chain carries TRBV27 and TRBJ2-7; unclear D gene. Per germline, CDR1 MNHEY and CDR2 SMNVEV (reference sequence). V dropped 5 bases and J dropped 0 bases, with 17 bases sitting between them. The CDR3 is made up of 16 amino acids. CDR3 in amino acids: CASSPAVLAYSYEQYF. CDR3 in DNA: TGTGCCAGCAGTCCTGCCGTGTTAGCTTACTCCTACGAGCAGTACTTC.

The table lists this clone with a few counts. This chain links TRBV14 with TRBJ1-1; D is unclear. The CDR3 covers 11 residues. Germline CDR1 and CDR2: SGHDN and FVKESK. The ends were cut back, 1 base at V and 12 bases at J, with 9 bases in the middle. CDR3 residues: CASSQGLAPFF. CDR3 coding DNA: TGTGCCAGCAGCCAAGGATTAGCTCCTTTCTTT.

The V call is TRBV5-6, the J call TRBJ2-3, with D tentatively TRBD1 or TRBD2 (5 bases each). The V end lost 2 bases, the J end lost 6 bases, and 7 bases lay between the germline ends. The germline gives CDR1 SGHDT, CDR2 YYEEEE. This CDR3 comprises 12 residues. For the CDR3, the DNA is TGTGCCAGCAGCTTCGGGGCGGATACGCAGTATTTT. It encodes CASSFGADTQYF.

The chain recombines TRBV6-2 or TRBV6-3 with TRBJ2-1; D not resolved. With 4 bases removed from V and 1 base from J, the gap between germline ends came to 14 bases. Per germline, CDR1 MNHEY and CDR2 SVGEGT. The CDR3 consists of 16 residues. The CDR3 DNA is TGTGCCAGCAGTTGGGGATTGGGAAGGTCCTACAATGAGCAGTTCTTC. Amino acids: CASSWGLGRSYNEQFF.

This clone was recorded a few times. The chain couples TRBV11-1 to TRBJ2-2; the match to TRBD2 covers 10 bases. Germline CDR1 and CDR2: SGHAT and FQDESV (reference sequence). V was clipped by 1 base and J by 3 bases; unmatched bases: 2. The CDR3 runs 16 residues. This chain's CDR3 is CASSLGSGGDTGELFF. In DNA, the CDR3 is TGTGCCAGCAGCTTAGGCAGCGGGGGGGACACCGGGGAGCTGTTTTTT.

The chain joins TRBV29-1 to TRBJ2-1; D may be TRBD1 (5 bases). The CDR3 is 15 amino acids. Trimming took off 1 base at V and 0 bases at J, with 10 bases between the two ends. Germline V gene lookup returns CDR1 SQVTM and CDR2 ANQGSEA. Here the CDR3 DNA reads TGCAGCGTTGAAGGGACACCACGCTCCTACAATGAGCAGTTCTTC. Its translation is CSVEGTPRSYNEQFF.

V usage is TRBV11-3 and J usage is TRBJ2-1, with D uncertain. Germline CDR1 reads SGHNT; CDR2 reads YENEEA. This CDR3 contains 12 residues. The V end was cut by 1 base, the J end by 9 bases, with 7 bases between. The CDR3 spells CASSLGSGEQFF. The CDR3 DNA reads as TGTGCCAGCAGCTTAGGTTCGGGTGAGCAGTTCTTC. Supplemented by reference TRBV11-3 and TRBJ2-1, the full variable domain reads EAGVVQSPRYKIIEKKQPVAFWCNPISGHNTLYWYLQNLGQGPELLIRYENEEAVDDSQLPKDRFSAERLKGVDSTLKIQPAELGDSAVYLCASSLGSGEQFFGPGTRLTVL.